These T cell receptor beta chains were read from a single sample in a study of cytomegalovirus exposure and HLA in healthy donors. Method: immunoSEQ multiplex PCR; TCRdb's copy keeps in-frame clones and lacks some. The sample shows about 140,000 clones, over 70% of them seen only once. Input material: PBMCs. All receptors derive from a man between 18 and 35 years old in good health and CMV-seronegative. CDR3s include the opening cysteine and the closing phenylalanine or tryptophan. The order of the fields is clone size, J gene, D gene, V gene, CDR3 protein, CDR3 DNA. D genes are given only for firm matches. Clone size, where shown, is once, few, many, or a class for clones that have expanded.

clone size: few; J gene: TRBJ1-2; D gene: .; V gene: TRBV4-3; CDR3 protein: CASSQDPGSYGYTF; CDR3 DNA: TGCGCCAGCAGCCAAGATCCGGGTTCATATGGCTACACCTTC
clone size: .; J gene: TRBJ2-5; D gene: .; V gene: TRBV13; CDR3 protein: CASSSGQRQETQYF; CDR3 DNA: TGTGCCAGCAGCTCCGGACAGAGACAAGAGACCCAGTACTTC
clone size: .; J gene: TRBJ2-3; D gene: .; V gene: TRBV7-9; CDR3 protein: CASSLSGTDTQYF; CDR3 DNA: TGTGCCAGCAGCTTATCTGGCACAGATACGCAGTATTTT
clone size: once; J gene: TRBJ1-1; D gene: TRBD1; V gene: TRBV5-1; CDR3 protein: CASRSTGETEAFF; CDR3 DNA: TGCGCCAGCAGGTCTACAGGGGAAACTGAAGCTTTCTTT
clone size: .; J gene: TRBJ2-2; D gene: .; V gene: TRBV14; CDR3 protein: CASSQVSAGELFF; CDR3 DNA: TGTGCCAGCAGCCAAGTATCGGCCGGGGAGCTGTTTTTT
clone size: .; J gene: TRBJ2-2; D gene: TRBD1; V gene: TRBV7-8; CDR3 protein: CASSYTGADTGELFF; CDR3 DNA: TGTGCCAGCAGTTACACAGGGGCGGACACCGGGGAGCTGTTTTTT
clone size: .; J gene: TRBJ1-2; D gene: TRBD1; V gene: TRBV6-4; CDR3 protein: CASSDPGQGYGYTF; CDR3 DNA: TGTGCCAGCAGTGACCCGGGACAGGGGTATGGCTACACCTTC
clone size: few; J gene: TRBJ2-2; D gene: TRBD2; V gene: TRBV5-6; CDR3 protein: CASRLGGSGELFF; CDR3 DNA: TGTGCCAGCAGGCTGGGGGGGTCCGGGGAGCTGTTTTTT
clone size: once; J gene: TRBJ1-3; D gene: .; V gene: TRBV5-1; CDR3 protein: CASSLGLFSSGNTIYF; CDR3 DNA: TGCGCCAGCAGCTTGGGGCTTTTTTCCTCTGGAAACACCATATATTTT
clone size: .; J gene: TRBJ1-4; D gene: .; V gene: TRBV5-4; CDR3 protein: CASSSYRANNEKLFF; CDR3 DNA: TGTGCCAGCAGCTCGTACAGGGCCAATAATGAAAAACTGTTTTTT